A single sample is the source of the 7 T cell receptor beta chains below, sequenced in a study of cytomegalovirus exposure and HLA in healthy donors. PCR was performed using 60 Vbeta and 13 Jbeta primers. Sequencing was performed with immunoSEQ multiplex PCR; in TCRdb, only in-frame clones are kept and a portion is missing. This sample has about 120,000 clones; about four fifths occur once, and the top ten carry about 1.5%. Sequencing was carried out using PBMCs. The receptors derive from a woman aged 18-35 years in good health and CMV-seronegative.

The chain has TRBV18 and TRBJ2-4, with D maybe TRBD2 (6 bases). The CDR3 consists of 14 residues. Trimming cost V 3 bases and J 7 bases, with 13 bases left between them. Germline values: CDR1 KGHSH, CDR2 LQKENI. CDR3 loop: CASSPAQRVNIQYF. The CDR3 DNA sequence: TGTGCCAGCTCACCGGCCCAGCGGGTTAACATTCAGTACTTC.

The chain recombines TRBV5-4 with TRBJ2-2; 13 nucleotides line up with TRBD2. The germline gives CDR1 SGHNT, CDR2 YYREEE (reference sequence). Unmatched junction bases numbered 4, after V lost 4 bases and J lost 7 bases. The CDR3 is 15 residues long. The DNA for the CDR3 is TGTGCCAGCAGCGTACTAGCGGGGGGGGACGGGGAGCTGTTTTTT. It is translated as CASSVLAGGDGELFF.

The rearrangement uses TRBV11-3 and TRBJ2-1, with 12 bases fitting TRBD2. After removal of 1 base from V and 8 bases from J, the junction contained 3 bases not matched to a gene. CDR3 length: 15 amino acids. Germline assignment: CDR1 SGHNT and CDR2 YENEEA. Here the CDR3 reads CASSLGTSGTDEQFF. The CDR3 bases are TGTGCCAGCAGCTTAGGGACTAGCGGGACGGATGAGCAGTTCTTC.

The rearrangement uses TRBV5-4 and TRBJ2-3; a possible D gene is TRBD2 (6 bases). The germline gives CDR1 SGHNT, CDR2 YYREEE (reference sequence). The ends were cut back, 0 bases at V and 2 bases at J, with 13 bases in the middle. CDR3 length equals 16 residues. CDR3 in DNA: TGTGCCAGCAGCTTGGCCGAGGCGGGGTACACAGATACGCAGTATTTT. Translating it yields CASSLAEAGYTDTQYF.

This chain uses TRBV19 with TRBJ1-2; D perhaps matches TRBD1 (6 bases). Germline V CDR1 and CDR2: LNHDA, SQIVND (reference sequence). The V end lost 10 bases, the J end lost 1 base, and 25 bases lay between the germline ends. This CDR3 comprises 17 residues. The DNA of the CDR3 is TGTGCCACCTCTCGGGGTGGGGGCGACAACATTAACTATGGCTACACCTTC. This encodes CATSRGGGDNINYGYTF.

CDR3 protein: CASSLEWGRDTEAFF. The CDR3 DNA reads TGTGCCAGCAGCTTAGAATGGGGCCGGGACACTGAAGCTTTCTTT. The chain is built from TRBV7-9 and TRBJ1-1; a weak D match, TRBD1 (5 bases). Per the germline V gene, CDR1 is SEHNR and CDR2 is FQNEAQ (reference sequence). V was clipped by 1 base and J by 3 bases, with 12 bases between them. This CDR3 spans 15 amino acids.

The genes are TRBV6-6 and TRBJ1-2, with 9 bases aligning to TRBD1. This CDR3 has 14 amino acids. The germline gives CDR1 MNHNY, CDR2 SVGAGI (reference sequence). Germline trimming cut 5 bases from V and 6 bases from J; bases unmatched to any gene: 7. CDR3: CASSASGTGNGYTF. The CDR3, as DNA: TGTGCCAGCAGTGCCTCCGGGACAGGGAATGGCTACACCTTC.